This T cell receptor beta chain was documented in a study of read filtering for tumor transcriptome and immune sequencing. The CDR3 is 14 amino acids. The germline V gene has CDR1 MNHEY and CDR2 SVGAGI. V lost 5 bases, J lost 7 bases, and 15 bases lay in between. From approximately 430 ng of RNA, a library with molecular barcoded alpha/delta and beta/gamma adaptors was made. MiXCR, run by TCRdb on the reads, gives a single entry per CDR3 protein. The sample records some 41,000 distinct CDR3 sequences, about an eighth being singletons. This clonotype was counted at least ten times. Its antigen is undetermined. General study points: IR-seq captured clonotypes deeper and more reliably than RNA-seq.

Sample: a population of CD138-negative cells sorted from bone marrow. The genes are TRBV6-5 and TRBJ2-1, with D possibly TRBD2 on 6 matching bases. The TCR sequence derives from a donor at least 40 years old with multiple myeloma. For the CDR3, the DNA is TGTGCCAGCAGTGGGAGTGGGGGGTCTAATGAGCAGTTCTTC. This translates into CASSGSGGSNEQFF.